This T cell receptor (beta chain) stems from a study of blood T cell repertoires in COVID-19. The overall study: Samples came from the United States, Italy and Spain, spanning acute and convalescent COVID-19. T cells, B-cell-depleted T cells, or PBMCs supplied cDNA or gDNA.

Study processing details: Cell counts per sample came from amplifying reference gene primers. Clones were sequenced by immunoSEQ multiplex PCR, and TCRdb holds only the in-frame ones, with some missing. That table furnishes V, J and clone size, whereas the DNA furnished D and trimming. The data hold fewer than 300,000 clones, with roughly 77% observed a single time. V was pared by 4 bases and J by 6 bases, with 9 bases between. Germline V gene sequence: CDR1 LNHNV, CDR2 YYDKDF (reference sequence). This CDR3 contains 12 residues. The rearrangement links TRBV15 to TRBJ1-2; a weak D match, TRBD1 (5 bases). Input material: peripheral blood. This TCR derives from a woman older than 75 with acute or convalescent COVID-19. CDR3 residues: CATSKQENGYTF. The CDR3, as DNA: TGTGCCACCAGCAAACAGGAAAATGGCTACACCTTC.